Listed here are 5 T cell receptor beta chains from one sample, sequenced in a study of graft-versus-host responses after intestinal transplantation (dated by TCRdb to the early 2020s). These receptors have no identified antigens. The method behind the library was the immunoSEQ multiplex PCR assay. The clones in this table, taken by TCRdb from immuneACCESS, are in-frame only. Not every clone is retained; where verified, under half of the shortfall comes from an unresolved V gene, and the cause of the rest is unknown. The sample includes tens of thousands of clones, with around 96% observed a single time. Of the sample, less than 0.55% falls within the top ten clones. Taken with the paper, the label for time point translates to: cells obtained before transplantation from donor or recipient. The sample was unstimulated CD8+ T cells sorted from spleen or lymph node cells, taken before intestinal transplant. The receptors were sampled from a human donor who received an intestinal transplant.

In DNA, the CDR3 is TGTGCCAGCAGCGCGGGTGGGGACAGGTTTTACAATGAGCAGTTCTTC. Protein sequence: CASSAGGDRFYNEQFF. The V and J genes are TRBV7-7 and TRBJ2-1, with 8 bases lining up with TRBD1. J was trimmed by 4 bases and V by 5 bases; bases with no gene match: 10. This CDR3 has 16 residues. CDR1 SSHAT and CDR2 FNYEAQ come from the germline V gene (reference sequence).

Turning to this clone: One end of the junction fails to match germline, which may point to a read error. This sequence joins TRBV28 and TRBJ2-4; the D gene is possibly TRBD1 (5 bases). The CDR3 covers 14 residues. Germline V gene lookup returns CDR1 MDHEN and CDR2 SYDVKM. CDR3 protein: CASSLALTVVPLFF. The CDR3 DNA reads TGTGCCAGCAGTTTAGCCCTGACAGTGGTCCCCTTGTTCTTC.

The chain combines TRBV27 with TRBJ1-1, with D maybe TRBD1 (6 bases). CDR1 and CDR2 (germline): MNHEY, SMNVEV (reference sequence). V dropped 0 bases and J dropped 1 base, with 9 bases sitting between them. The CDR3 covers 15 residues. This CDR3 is CASSLSVGQNTEAFF. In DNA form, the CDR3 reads TGTGCCAGCAGTTTATCCGTGGGACAGAACACTGAAGCTTTCTTT.

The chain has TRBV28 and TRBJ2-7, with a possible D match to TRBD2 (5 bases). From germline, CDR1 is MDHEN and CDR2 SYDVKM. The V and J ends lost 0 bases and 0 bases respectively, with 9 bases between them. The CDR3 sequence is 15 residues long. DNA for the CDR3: TGTGCCAGCAGTTTATGCGAGGGCGGCTCCTACGAGCAGTACTTC. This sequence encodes CASSLCEGGSYEQYF.

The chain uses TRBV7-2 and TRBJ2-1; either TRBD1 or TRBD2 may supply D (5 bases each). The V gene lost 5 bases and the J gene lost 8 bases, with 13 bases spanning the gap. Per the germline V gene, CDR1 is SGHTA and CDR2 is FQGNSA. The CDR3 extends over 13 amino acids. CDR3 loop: CASSIVVGDEQFF. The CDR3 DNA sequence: TGTGCCAGCAGCATAGTCGTGGGGGATGAGCAGTTCTTC.